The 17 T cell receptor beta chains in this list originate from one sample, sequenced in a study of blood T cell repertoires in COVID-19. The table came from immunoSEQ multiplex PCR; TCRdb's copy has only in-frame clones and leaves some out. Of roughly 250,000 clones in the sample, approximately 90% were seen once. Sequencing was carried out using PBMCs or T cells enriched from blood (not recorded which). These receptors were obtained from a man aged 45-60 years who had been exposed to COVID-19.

The CDR3 region has the DNA TGTGCCACCAGCAGAGGAACTAGCGGAGAAGCCAAAAACATTCAGTACTTC. This translates into CATSRGTSGEAKNIQYF. The rearrangement links TRBV15 to TRBJ2-4; 8 bases are shared with TRBD2. V shed 1 base and J 0 bases; nucleotides not matched to a gene: 5. Germline lookup yields CDR1 LNHNV and CDR2 YYDKDF (reference sequence). The CDR3 totals 17 residues.

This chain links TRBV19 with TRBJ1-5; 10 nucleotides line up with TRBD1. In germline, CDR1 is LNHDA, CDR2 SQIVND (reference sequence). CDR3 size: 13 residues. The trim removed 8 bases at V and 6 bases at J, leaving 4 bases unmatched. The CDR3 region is CASWTGGFQPQHF. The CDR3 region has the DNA TGTGCCAGTTGGACAGGGGGGTTTCAGCCCCAGCATTTT.

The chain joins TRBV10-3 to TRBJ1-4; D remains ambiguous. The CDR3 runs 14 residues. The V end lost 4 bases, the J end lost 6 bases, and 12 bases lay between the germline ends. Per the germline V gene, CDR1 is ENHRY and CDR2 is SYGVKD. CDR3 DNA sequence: TGTGCCATCAGTGCCCGTCAATCAGATGAAAAACTGTTTTTT. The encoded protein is CAISARQSDEKLFF.

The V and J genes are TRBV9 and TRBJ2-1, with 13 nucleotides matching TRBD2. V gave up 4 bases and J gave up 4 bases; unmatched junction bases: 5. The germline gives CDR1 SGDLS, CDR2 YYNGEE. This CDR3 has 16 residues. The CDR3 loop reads CASSFRLAGGYNEQFF. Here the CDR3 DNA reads TGTGCCAGCAGCTTCCGACTAGCGGGGGGTTACAATGAGCAGTTCTTC.

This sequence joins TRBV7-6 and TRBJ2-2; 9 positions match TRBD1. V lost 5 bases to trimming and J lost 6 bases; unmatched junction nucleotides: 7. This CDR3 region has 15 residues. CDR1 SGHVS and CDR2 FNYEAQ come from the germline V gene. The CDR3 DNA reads TGTGCCAGCAGCCCTACAGGGGGCGCGCCCGGGGAGCTGTTTTTT. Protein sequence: CASSPTGGAPGELFF.

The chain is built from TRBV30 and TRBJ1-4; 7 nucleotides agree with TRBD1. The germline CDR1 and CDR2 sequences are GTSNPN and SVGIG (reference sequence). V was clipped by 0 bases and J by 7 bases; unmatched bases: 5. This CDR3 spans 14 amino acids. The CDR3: CAWSVQGIPEKLFF. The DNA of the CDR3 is TGTGCCTGGAGTGTACAGGGGATACCTGAAAAACTGTTTTTT.

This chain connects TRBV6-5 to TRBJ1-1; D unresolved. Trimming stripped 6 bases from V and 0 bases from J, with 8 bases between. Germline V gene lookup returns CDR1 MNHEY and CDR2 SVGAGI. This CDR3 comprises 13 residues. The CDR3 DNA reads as TGTGCCAGCAGGGGCGACATGAACACTGAAGCTTTCTTT. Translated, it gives CASRGDMNTEAFF.

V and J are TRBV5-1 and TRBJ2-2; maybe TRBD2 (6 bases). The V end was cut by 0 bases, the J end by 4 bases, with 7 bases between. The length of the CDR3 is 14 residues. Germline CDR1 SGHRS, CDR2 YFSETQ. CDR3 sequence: CASSLEGLTGELFF. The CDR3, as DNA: TGCGCCAGCAGCTTGGAGGGACTCACCGGGGAGCTGTTTTTT.

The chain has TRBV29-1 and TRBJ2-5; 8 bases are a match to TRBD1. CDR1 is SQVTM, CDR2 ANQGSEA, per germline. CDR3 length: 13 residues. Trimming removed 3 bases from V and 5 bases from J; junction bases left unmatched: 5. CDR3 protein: CSVDDRGTETQYF. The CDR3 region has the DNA TGCAGCGTTGACGACAGGGGCACGGAGACCCAGTACTTC.

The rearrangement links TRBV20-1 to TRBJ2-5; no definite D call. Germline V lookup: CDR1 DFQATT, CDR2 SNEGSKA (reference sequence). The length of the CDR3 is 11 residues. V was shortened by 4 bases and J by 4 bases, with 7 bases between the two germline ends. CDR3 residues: CSAITVETQYF. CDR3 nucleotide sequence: TGCAGTGCTATAACGGTAGAGACCCAGTACTTC.

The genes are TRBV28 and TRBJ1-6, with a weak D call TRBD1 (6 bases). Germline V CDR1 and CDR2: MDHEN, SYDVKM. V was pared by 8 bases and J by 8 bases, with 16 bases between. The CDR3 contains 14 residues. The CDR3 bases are TGTGCCAGCGGTATAGGAACAGGGTATTCACCCCTCCACTTT. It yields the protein CASGIGTGYSPLHF.

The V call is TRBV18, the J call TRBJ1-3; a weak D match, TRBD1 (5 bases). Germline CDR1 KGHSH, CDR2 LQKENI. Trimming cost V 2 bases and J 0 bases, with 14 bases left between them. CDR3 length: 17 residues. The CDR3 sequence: CASSPTSWGISGNTIYF. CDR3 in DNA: TGTGCCAGCTCACCAACCAGCTGGGGCATCTCTGGAAACACCATATATTTT. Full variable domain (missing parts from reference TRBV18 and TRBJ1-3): NAGVMQNPRHLVRRRGQEARLRCSPMKGHSHVYWYRQLPEEGLKFMVYLQKENIIDESGMPKERFSAEFPKEGPSILRIQQVVRGDSAAYFCASSPTSWGISGNTIYFGEGSWLTVV.

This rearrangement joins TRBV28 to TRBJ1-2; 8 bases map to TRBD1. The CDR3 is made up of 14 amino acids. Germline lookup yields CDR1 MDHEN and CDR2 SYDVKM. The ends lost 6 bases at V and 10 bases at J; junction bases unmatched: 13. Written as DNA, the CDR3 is TGTGCCAGCAGCCCATCCGGACAGGGCTTTTCCTACACCTTC. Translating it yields CASSPSGQGFSYTF.

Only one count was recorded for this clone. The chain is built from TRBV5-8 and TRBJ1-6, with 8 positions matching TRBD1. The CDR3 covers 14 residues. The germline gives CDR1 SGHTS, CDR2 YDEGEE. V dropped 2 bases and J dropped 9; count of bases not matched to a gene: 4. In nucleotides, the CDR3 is TGTGCCAGCAGCTTAGCAGGGGGCGGTTCACCCCTCCACTTT. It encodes CASSLAGGGSPLHF.

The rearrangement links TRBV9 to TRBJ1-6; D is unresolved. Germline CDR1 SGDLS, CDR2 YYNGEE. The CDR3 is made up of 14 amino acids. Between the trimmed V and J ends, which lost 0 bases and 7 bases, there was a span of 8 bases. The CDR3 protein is CASSVGGWNSPLHF. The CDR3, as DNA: TGTGCCAGCAGCGTAGGAGGGTGGAATTCACCCCTCCACTTT.

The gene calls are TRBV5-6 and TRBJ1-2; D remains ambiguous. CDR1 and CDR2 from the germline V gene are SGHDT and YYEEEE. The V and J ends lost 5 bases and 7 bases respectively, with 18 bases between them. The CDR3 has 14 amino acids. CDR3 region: CASRYIIRQVGYTF. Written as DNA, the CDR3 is TGTGCCAGCAGATACATCATACGGCAGGTTGGCTACACCTTC.

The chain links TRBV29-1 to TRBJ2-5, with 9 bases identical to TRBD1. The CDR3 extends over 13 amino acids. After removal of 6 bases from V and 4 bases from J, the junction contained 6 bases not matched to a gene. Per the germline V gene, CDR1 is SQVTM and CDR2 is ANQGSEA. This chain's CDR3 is CSVGTGRVETQYF. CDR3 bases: TGCAGCGTGGGGACAGGGAGAGTAGAGACCCAGTACTTC.